This TCR beta chain appears in the sequencing data of a study of OX40 agonist ivuxolimab in advanced cancers. The overall study: The patients received agonistic anti-OX40 (CD134) antibody ivuxolimab.

CDR1 is SGHAT, CDR2 FQNNGV, per germline. Trimming removed 2 bases from V and 5 bases from J, with 18 bases in between. This CDR3 is built from 16 residues. Assay used: immunoSEQ multiplex PCR; TCRdb lists only in-frame clones, some missing. The sample has some 40,000 clones, around three quarters seen once. The sequence was collected from an adult with an advanced solid tumor such as melanoma, head and neck, liver or kidney cancer. Sample: CD4+ or CD8+ T cells sorted from blood, taken in a trial of the OX40 agonist ivuxolimab. The V and J genes are TRBV11-2 and TRBJ2-5; maybe TRBD2 (7 bases). The CDR3 loop is CASSLRGRALTETQYF. CDR3 sequence (DNA): TGTGCCAGCAGCTTAAGGGGGAGGGCCTTGACCGAGACCCAGTACTTC.